A single sample is the source of the 24 T cell receptor beta chains below, sequenced in a study of cytomegalovirus exposure and HLA in healthy donors. This table comes from immunoSEQ multiplex PCR, and its TCRdb copy is limited to in-frame clones, with some not included. Found here are about 220,000 clones, just over 90% of them singletons; the top ten hold 1% to 1.2%. Sequenced: PBMCs. The receptors originated from a young woman in good health and CMV-seronegative.

The V gene is TRBV5-4, the J gene TRBJ1-1; TRBD1 matches 8 bases. This CDR3 is 14 amino acids long. The germline V gene encodes CDR1 SGHNT and CDR2 YYREEE (reference sequence). V lost 4 bases, J lost 8 bases, and 10 bases stayed unmatched. DNA for the CDR3: TGTGCCAGCAGCGCCTGGACAGGGCATAAGGAAGCTTTCTTT. Its protein is CASSAWTGHKEAFF.

The chain carries TRBV27 and TRBJ1-4; 8 nucleotides match TRBD1. The CDR3 contains 15 residues. Germline loops: CDR1 MNHEY, CDR2 SMNVEV (reference sequence). V dropped 4 bases and J dropped 7; count of bases not matched to a gene: 8. The CDR3 region is CASSSRTGTGEKLFF. As DNA, the CDR3 is TGTGCCAGCAGTTCCCGGACAGGGACCGGTGAAAAACTGTTTTTT.

The rearrangement uses TRBV7-9 and TRBJ2-3, with 7 bases matching TRBD2. The CDR3 spans 17 residues. Looked up from germline, CDR1 is SEHNR and CDR2 is FQNEAQ (reference sequence). V lost 2 bases to trimming and J lost 2 bases; unmatched junction nucleotides: 10. CDR3 sequence reads: CASSLTSPGGPTDTQYF. The CDR3 coding sequence is TGTGCCAGCAGCTTAACATCCCCGGGGGGTCCCACAGATACGCAGTATTTT. The full variable domain, its missing parts supplied by reference TRBV7-9 and TRBJ2-3, is DTGVSQNPRHKITKRGQNVTFRCDPISEHNRLYWYRQTLGQGPEFLTYFQNEAQLEKSRLLSDRFSAERPKGSFSTLEIQRTEQGDSAMYLCASSLTSPGGPTDTQYFGPGTRLTVL.

The chain carries TRBV5-3 and TRBJ2-3, with 9 bases aligning to TRBD1. TRBV5-3 is sorted into the ORF group, with uncertain function. V dropped 3 bases and J dropped 3; count of bases not matched to a gene: 11. This CDR3 has 17 residues. CDR3 in amino acids: CARSYRSFGQGTDTQYF. In nucleotides, the CDR3 is TGTGCCAGAAGCTACCGGTCGTTCGGACAGGGGACAGATACGCAGTATTTT.

This clone was seen once. This chain uses TRBV5-3 with TRBJ2-4; D ambiguous. TRBV5-3 is known as an ORF, though its function is uncertain. The ends were cut back, 5 bases at V and 4 bases at J, with 4 bases in the middle. The CDR3 is 11 amino acids. The CDR3 here is CARREKNIQYF. DNA of the CDR3: TGTGCCAGAAGGGAGAAAAACATTCAGTACTTC.

This chain joins TRBV5-8 and TRBJ1-1; D gene uncertain. Looked up from germline, CDR1 is SGHTS and CDR2 is YDEGEE. The CDR3 consists of 13 residues. V was shortened by 0 bases and J by 4 bases, with 7 bases between the two germline ends. The DNA for the CDR3 is TGTGCCAGCAGCTTGGCAATCCCCACTGAAGCTTTCTTT. Its protein is CASSLAIPTEAFF.

The chain recombines TRBV27 with TRBJ1-4, with unresolved D. This CDR3 contains 15 residues. Germline V CDR1 and CDR2: MNHEY, SMNVEV (reference sequence). Trimming removed 7 bases at V and 5 bases at J, with 17 bases between. The CDR3 bases are TGTGCCAGCAAAGGATTGTTAGCCGGCAATGAAAAACTGTTTTTT. It yields the protein CASKGLLAGNEKLFF.

This clone was detected a few times. The chain combines TRBV30 with TRBJ2-7; TRBD2 matches at 10 bases. The CDR3 is 13 residues long. Germline trimming cut 3 bases from V and 7 bases from J; bases unmatched to any gene: 6. CDR1 GTSNPN and CDR2 SVGIG come from the germline V gene (reference sequence). The CDR3 bases are TGTGCCTGGAGAAGTAGCGGGAGGCAAGAGCAGTACTTC. Its translation is CAWRSSGRQEQYF.

This clone was seen only once. The chain carries TRBV6-1 and TRBJ2-1; TRBD2 might be the D (5 bases). There are 13 residues in the CDR3. From germline, CDR1 is MNHNS and CDR2 SASEGT. V was trimmed by 7 bases and J by 1 base, leaving 8 bases between them. The CDR3 loop is CASTRTSYNEQFF. CDR3 coding DNA: TGTGCCAGCACGCGGACTTCCTACAATGAGCAGTTCTTC.

The chain has TRBV9 and TRBJ2-7, with 9 bases aligning to TRBD1. The J segment lost 2 bases and the V segment lost 4 bases, leaving 13 bases of the junction unmatched. The CDR3 is 17 residues long. The germline V gene has CDR1 SGDLS and CDR2 YYNGEE. Here the CDR3 DNA reads TGTGCCAGCAGCTCCTCCCATCTGGGACAGGGCGCCTACGAGCAGTACTTC. Amino acids: CASSSSHLGQGAYEQYF.

This chain links TRBV28 with TRBJ2-7, with TRBD1 as a possible D gene (5 bases). V shed 6 bases and J shed 2 bases, with 17 bases lying between them. Germline V gene sequence: CDR1 MDHEN, CDR2 SYDVKM. This CDR3 has 15 amino acids. CDR3 DNA sequence: TGTGCCAGCAGCTCCCTCAGGGCCGAGACCTACGAGCAGTACTTC. Its translation: CASSSLRAETYEQYF.

The chain joins TRBV9 to TRBJ2-1, with a possible D match to TRBD2 (6 bases). There are 17 residues in the CDR3. Trimming took 4 bases from V and 1 from J, leaving 18 bases between them. CDR1 and CDR2 (germline): SGDLS, YYNGEE. The CDR3 DNA is TGTGCCAGCAGCCCCCCCGGGCTAGCGAGTTCCTACAATGAGCAGTTCTTC. This translates into CASSPPGLASSYNEQFF.

V and J are TRBV7-6 and TRBJ2-1, with 7 positions matching TRBD2. CDR1 and CDR2 from the germline V gene are SGHVS and FNYEAQ. V dropped 2 bases and J dropped 4; count of bases not matched to a gene: 11. The CDR3 spans 17 residues. Here the CDR3 reads CASSLSRLGTIYNEQFF. The DNA of the CDR3 is TGTGCCAGCAGCTTATCCCGATTAGGGACTATATACAATGAGCAGTTCTTC.

The rearrangement uses TRBV27 and TRBJ1-6; 9 bases are a match to TRBD1. The V gene end was trimmed by 8 bases and the J gene end by 0 bases; junction bases not matched to a gene: 2. Germline assignment: CDR1 MNHEY and CDR2 SMNVEV (reference sequence). CDR3 length equals 15 residues. The CDR3 sequence is CASGQGSSYNSPLHF. In nucleotides, the CDR3 is TGTGCCAGCGGACAGGGGAGCTCCTATAATTCACCCCTCCACTTT.

V gene TRBV10-2 combines with J gene TRBJ1-5; 7 bases agree with TRBD1. The CDR3 is 16 residues long. Trimming cost V 6 bases and J 5 bases; bases outside gene matches: 13. Per the germline V gene, CDR1 is WSHSY and CDR2 is SAAADI. CDR3 sequence: CASRDPRGGEDQPQHF. CDR3 in DNA: TGCGCCAGCAGGGACCCAAGAGGGGGCGAAGATCAGCCCCAGCATTTT.

V usage is TRBV7-9 and J usage is TRBJ2-7, with TRBD2 identical over 9 bases. V shed 5 bases and J 1 base; nucleotides not matched to a gene: 18. The CDR3 consists of 19 residues. Germline CDR1 SEHNR, CDR2 FQNEAQ (reference sequence). CDR3 coding DNA: TGTGCCAGCAGCCGAGAGAGGGTCCCATTGACTAGCGGATCCTACGAGCAGTACTTC. It specifies CASSRERVPLTSGSYEQYF.

V and J are TRBV6-1 and TRBJ1-1; D perhaps matches TRBD1 (6 bases). The CDR3 is 13 residues long. The V gene lost 3 bases and the J gene lost 4 bases, with 9 bases spanning the gap. Per germline, CDR1 MNHNS and CDR2 SASEGT. CDR3 DNA: TGTGCCAGCAGTGAGCGAGGGGGCACTGAAGCTTTCTTT. Protein product: CASSERGGTEAFF.

The chain joins TRBV20-1 to TRBJ2-7; D is unclear. V lost 6 bases and J 7 bases, leaving 13 bases between the germline ends. The CDR3 length is 11 residues. From germline, CDR1 is DFQATT and CDR2 SNEGSKA (reference sequence). CDR3 amino acids: CSARPFGEQYF. In DNA, the CDR3 is TGCAGTGCCCGACCCTTCGGGGAGCAGTACTTC.

The rearrangement joins TRBV5-1 to TRBJ2-7; 8 bases are shared with TRBD1. Germline assignment: CDR1 SGHRS and CDR2 YFSETQ. V shed 3 bases and J 4 bases; nucleotides not matched to a gene: 3. The CDR3 consists of 13 residues. The CDR3 coding sequence is TGCGCCAGCAGCTCGGACAGGGTATACGAGCAGTACTTC. Translation gives CASSSDRVYEQYF.

The V call is TRBV7-9, the J call TRBJ2-1; TRBD1 matches at 7 bases. Germline CDR1 reads SEHNR; CDR2 reads FQNEAQ (reference sequence). V shed 1 base, J shed 3 bases, and the junction held 3 bases outside the gene matches. The length of the CDR3 is 15 residues. As DNA, the CDR3 is TGTGCCAGCAGCTTAGGGGCAGGGGGCTACAATGAGCAGTTCTTC. Protein: CASSLGAGGYNEQFF.

The chain uses TRBV28 and TRBJ1-1; D gene uncertain. The length of the CDR3 is 13 residues. The germline gives CDR1 MDHEN, CDR2 SYDVKM. V dropped 8 bases and J dropped 1 base, with 11 bases sitting between them. The CDR3 DNA reads TGTGCCAGCCACCCCCCCAGGAACACTGAAGCTTTCTTT. Its translation: CASHPPRNTEAFF.

J is TRBJ2-7 and V is TRBV19; 7 nucleotides match TRBD2. This CDR3 contains 13 residues. The V and J ends lost 10 bases and 3 bases, in that order; junction bases with no gene match: 9. CDR1 is LNHDA and CDR2 is SQIVND in the germline V gene (reference sequence). Here the CDR3 DNA reads TGTGCCACCTCGCCTAGCGGTCGCTACGAGCAGTACTTC. Protein product: CATSPSGRYEQYF.

The chain has TRBV11-2 and TRBJ2-5, with 7 positions matching TRBD1. Germline lookup yields CDR1 SGHAT and CDR2 FQNNGV. The J segment lost 2 bases and the V segment lost 1 base, leaving 10 bases of the junction unmatched. The CDR3 sequence is 17 residues long. CDR3 bases: TGTGCCAGCAGCTTAGGCCCCCACAGGGGCGGGCAAGAGACCCAGTACTTC. It encodes CASSLGPHRGGQETQYF.

This chain connects TRBV10-2 to TRBJ2-7; D not certain. The CDR3 loop spans 14 amino acids. Trimming removed 2 bases at V and 4 bases at J, with 12 bases between. Germline assignment: CDR1 WSHSY and CDR2 SAAADI. The chain's CDR3 is CASSEGRWSYEQYF. CDR3 bases: TGCGCCAGCAGTGAGGGCAGGTGGTCGTACGAGCAGTACTTC.